This passage covers 2 T cell receptor beta chains from one sample sequenced in a study of cytomegalovirus exposure and HLA in healthy donors. The PCR contained 60 Vbeta and 13 Jbeta primers. Clones were read by immunoSEQ multiplex PCR, and TCRdb kept only the in-frame ones, dropping some. The table has roughly 140,000 clones, approximately 80% seen once. Material for sequencing was PBMCs. Source of these receptors: a man aged 25 to 40 in good health and CMV-seropositive.

The chain employs TRBV7-2 and TRBJ1-2, with D maybe TRBD1 (6 bases). The CDR3 loop spans 15 amino acids. Looked up from germline, CDR1 is SGHTA and CDR2 is FQGNSA. With 7 bases removed from V and 2 bases from J, the gap between germline ends came to 17 bases. CDR3 sequence (DNA): TGTGCCAGCACCGTACGTAATCAGGGGAACTATGGCTACACCTTC. Its translation is CASTVRNQGNYGYTF. Full variable domain (remainder filled in from reference TRBV7-2 and TRBJ1-2): GAGVSQSPSNKVTEKGKDVELRCDPISGHTALYWYRQSLGQGLEFLIYFQGNSAPDKSGLPSDRFSAERTGGSVSTLTIQRTQQEDSAVYLCASTVRNQGNYGYTFGSGTRLTVV.

This clone was picked up a small number of times. V is TRBV11-2 and J is TRBJ2-2, with 8 bases matching TRBD1. There are 15 residues in the CDR3. V shed 1 base and J 7 bases; nucleotides not matched to a gene: 5. Germline V gene sequence: CDR1 SGHAT, CDR2 FQNNGV. CDR3 coding DNA: TGTGCCAGCAGCTTAGGGACAGGGAGACGCGGGGAGCTGTTTTTT. This gives the protein CASSLGTGRRGELFF.